A selection of T cell receptor beta chains follows, all from one sample in a study of CD4 T cells in relation to SARS-CoV-2 and coronaviruses. Their specific antigens are unknown. Assay: immunoSEQ multiplex PCR; the TCRdb copy retains only in-frame clones and omits some. There are roughly 18,000 clones in the sample; 60% to 85% occur only once, and 27% lies in the top ten. The sequenced material came from CD4+ T cells from PBMCs, cultured in vitro. These receptors all come from a human donor in good health. Each CDR3 is given with its conserved first and last residue. Each record gives: D gene, J gene, clone size, V gene, CDR3 DNA, CDR3 protein. D genes are given only for firm matches. Not all rows give a size; the values are once, few, many and, for expanded clones, a class.

-,TRBJ1-3,-,TRBV6-1,TGTGCCAGCAGTGAAAGAAGGACCTCTGGAAACACCATATATTTT,CASSERRTSGNTIYF
TRBD1,TRBJ2-1,-,TRBV9,TGTGCCAGCAGCGTAGCACAGGGGGGCAATGAGCAGTTCTTC,CASSVAQGGNEQFF
-,TRBJ1-2,-,TRBV6-1,TGTGCCAGCAGTGAGGCAGGAGACTATGGCTACACCTTC,CASSEAGDYGYTF
TRBD2,TRBJ2-5,-,TRBV5-4,TGTGCCAGCAGCTTTTTAGCGGGAGGTGGAGAGACCCAGTACTTC,CASSFLAGGGETQYF
TRBD2,TRBJ2-1,once,TRBV19,TGTGCCAGTAGGTCTAGCGGGAGGCTTTTGAATGAGCAGTTCTTC,CASRSSGRLLNEQFF
-,TRBJ1-4,-,TRBV18,TGTGCCAGCTCACCGAGGCAGGATCCTAATGAAAAACTGTTTTTT,CASSPRQDPNEKLFF
TRBD2,TRBJ2-3,-,TRBV6-4,TGTGCCAGCAGTGAGCGGGAGACAGATACGCAGTATTTT,CASSERETDTQYF
TRBD2,TRBJ2-7,-,TRBV20-1,TGCAGTGCTAGTATACTAGCGGGAGGGCCCTACGAGCAGTACTTC,CSASILAGGPYEQYF
-,TRBJ2-7,few,TRBV7-3,TGTGCCAGCAGCTTAACGGGGGTTGGGACTCCCTCCTACGAGCAGTACTTC,CASSLTGVGTPSYEQYF
-,TRBJ1-2,-,TRBV6-6,TGTGCCAGCAGTTCCCGGGACGGCTATGGCTACACCTTC,CASSSRDGYGYTF
-,TRBJ1-1,-,TRBV5-6,TGTGCCAGCAGGTCGAAATGGGGAACTGAAGCTTTCTTT,CASRSKWGTEAFF
-,TRBJ2-4,-,TRBV7-8,TGTGCCAGCAGCATGTTCGGCGGAAGAAACATTCAGTACTTC,CASSMFGGRNIQYF
-,TRBJ2-1,-,TRBV25-1,TGTGCCAGCAGTGAAAGGGGGACCAAAAGCTCCTACAATGAGCAGTTCTTC,CASSERGTKSSYNEQFF
-,TRBJ1-4,-,TRBV2,TGTGCCAGCAGTGTCCAGGTCTATGAAAAACTGTTTTTT,CASSVQVYEKLFF
TRBD2,TRBJ2-1,-,TRBV3-1/TRBV3-2,TGTGCCAGCAGCCATCGACCCGGGGGGAATGAGCAGTTCTTC,CASSHRPGGNEQFF
TRBD2,TRBJ2-1,few,TRBV4-2,TGTGCCAGCAGCCAAGGACTAGCGGAGCCTAATGAGCAGTTCTTC,CASSQGLAEPNEQFF
-,TRBJ2-2,-,TRBV3-1/TRBV3-2,TGTGCCAGCAGCCAATTTGGAACGGAACTCACCGGGGAGCTGTTTTTT,CASSQFGTELTGELFF
-,TRBJ2-5,-,TRBV5-4,TGTGCCAGCAGCCAAGACACCGGTTCGGAGACCCAGTACTTC,CASSQDTGSETQYF
-,TRBJ2-7,-,TRBV5-4,TGTGCCAGCAGCTTGGAAGGAACTCCCTACGAGCAGTACTTC,CASSLEGTPYEQYF
-,TRBJ2-1,-,TRBV18,TGTGCCAGCTCACACCTGGCGGGGTCGACGATCAGCTCCTACAATGAGCAGTTCTTC,CASSHLAGSTISSYNEQFF
TRBD1,TRBJ2-3,-,TRBV7-3,TGTGCCAGCAGCTTACAAGGGGGCCTAAGCACAGATACGCAGTATTTT,CASSLQGGLSTDTQYF
-,TRBJ1-3,-,TRBV10-3,TGTGCCATCAGGAGACCACAGGGCTCTGGAAACACCATATATTTT,CAIRRPQGSGNTIYF
-,TRBJ2-7,-,TRBV7-9,TGTGCCAGCAGCTGGCAGGGGTTGGGTCACGAGCAGTACTTC,CASSWQGLGHEQYF